The 3 T cell receptor beta chains listed next were all sequenced from one sample in a study of beta chain features in type 1 diabetes. Expressed TCRB transcripts were sequenced after all isolated RNA was converted to cDNA. Some clones are missing from TCRdb's copy, which holds only in-frame ones; the method was immunoSEQ multiplex PCR. The repertoire holds roughly 380,000 clones, with about 18% as singletons. The sample consisted of naive CD4+ T cells from blood. All receptors come from a woman in her late teens or twenties in good health.

The rearrangement uses TRBV30 and TRBJ2-2; TRBD1 might be the D (6 bases). The CDR3 extends over 14 amino acids. V lost 2 bases, J lost 5 bases, and 12 bases lay in between. The V gene's germline CDR1 is GTSNPN and CDR2 SVGIG (reference sequence). The CDR3: CAWSPGHQTGELFF. In DNA, the CDR3 is TGTGCCTGGAGTCCGGGACACCAGACCGGGGAGCTGTTTTTT.

This clone was picked up one time. The rearrangement links TRBV11-2 to TRBJ2-2; perhaps TRBD2 as D (5 bases). This CDR3 contains 14 residues. Trimming left V 2 bases short and J 6 bases short, with 10 bases between. Germline loops: CDR1 SGHAT, CDR2 FQNNGV. CDR3 amino acids: CASSLSGAAGELFF. In DNA, the CDR3 is TGTGCCAGCAGCTTAAGCGGAGCTGCCGGGGAGCTGTTTTTT.

This clone has more than one count but fewer than ten. This chain uses TRBV2 with TRBJ1-1; a weak D match, TRBD1 (5 bases). The ends were cut back, 6 bases at V and 8 bases at J, with 13 bases in the middle. CDR3 length equals 12 residues. CDR1 and CDR2 from the germline V gene are SNHLY and FYNNEI. Here the CDR3 reads CASRTPGGEAFF. The DNA of the CDR3 is TGTGCCAGCAGGACCCCCGGGGGAGAAGCTTTCTTT. The whole variable domain, remainder taken from reference TRBV2 and TRBJ1-1, is EPEVTQTPSHQVTQMGQEVILRCVPISNHLYFYWYRQILGQKVEFLVSFYNNEISEKSEIFDDQFSVERPDGSNFTLKIRSTKLEDSAMYFCASRTPGGEAFFGQGTRLTVV.